The rows below give T cell receptor beta chains drawn from one sample of a study of early T cells in non-severe SARS-CoV-2 infection. TCRdb redid the calling of the 5' RACE reads with MiXCR, one entry per CDR3 protein. The sample includes about 83,000 distinct CDR3 sequences, around an eighth of them seen just once. Sequences were obtained from whole blood. These receptors were obtained from an adult who was a healthcare worker with PCR-confirmed SARS-CoV-2 infection or an uninfected control (not recorded which). The conserved cysteine and the conserved F or W are not part of the CDR3 here. D genes are given only for firm matches.

CDR3aa: ASSQEDSPTEAF
d_gene: NA
len: 12
v_gene: TRBV3-1

CDR3aa: ASSVIQGTEQF
d_gene: NA
len: 11
v_gene: TRBV9

CDR3aa: ASSSLNQPQH
d_gene: NA
len: 10
v_gene: TRBV27

CDR3aa: ASSPIGDTQY
d_gene: NA
len: 10
v_gene: TRBV12-3/TRBV12-4

CDR3aa: SASTWLEKKEEQY
d_gene: NA
len: 13
v_gene: TRBV20-1

CDR3aa: SAKDRGGEKLF
d_gene: TRBD1
len: 11
v_gene: TRBV20-1

CDR3aa: ASSSGQGVAGETQY
d_gene: TRBD2
len: 14
v_gene: TRBV7-2

CDR3aa: ASSLSGSLELF
d_gene: NA
len: 11
v_gene: TRBV5-1

CDR3aa: ASTWTGQETQY
d_gene: TRBD1
len: 11
v_gene: TRBV5-4

CDR3aa: ASSPRDRQNTEAF
d_gene: TRBD1
len: 13
v_gene: TRBV27

CDR3aa: ASSLTGTGAETQY
d_gene: TRBD1
len: 13
v_gene: TRBV5-1

CDR3aa: ASSLRVGGADTQY
d_gene: NA
len: 13
v_gene: TRBV11-1

CDR3aa: ASSSSVAGGGNEQF
d_gene: TRBD2
len: 14
v_gene: TRBV13

CDR3aa: ASSRHPGTGGYEQC
d_gene: TRBD1
len: 14
v_gene: TRBV3-1

CDR3aa: ASSTQGFGYGYT
d_gene: NA
len: 12
v_gene: TRBV19

CDR3aa: ASRKGGRDNEQF
d_gene: NA
len: 12
v_gene: TRBV19

CDR3aa: AGSKQGFNGYT
d_gene: TRBD1
len: 11
v_gene: TRBV7-9

CDR3aa: ASSLRGSNTEAF
d_gene: NA
len: 12
v_gene: TRBV7-3

CDR3aa: ASSLGLAGAGTDTQY
d_gene: TRBD2
len: 15
v_gene: TRBV11-2

CDR3aa: ASSLFGDMNTEAF
d_gene: NA
len: 13
v_gene: TRBV28

CDR3aa: ASIRHREVNSPLH
d_gene: NA
len: 13
v_gene: TRBV6-1

CDR3aa: ASSLQVSAGEAF
d_gene: NA
len: 12
v_gene: TRBV11-2